A single sample gave rise to the 23 T cell receptor beta chains below, sequenced in a study of radiotherapy plus CTLA-4 blockade in lung cancer. The method was immunoSEQ multiplex PCR; TCRdb's version includes in-frame clones alone and lacks a portion of them. Among about 25,000 clones listed, around 70% were seen once. Specimen: peripheral blood, collected from a patient treated with radiotherapy plus ipilimumab. These receptors were collected from a human donor with non-small cell lung cancer who had stable disease on radiotherapy plus ipilimumab.

The rearrangement uses TRBV27 and TRBJ2-5; D unclear. This CDR3 is built from 13 residues. CDR1 MNHEY and CDR2 SMNVEV come from the germline V gene (reference sequence). V dropped 0 bases and J dropped 5 bases, with 7 bases sitting between them. As DNA, the CDR3 is TGTGCCAGCAGTTTATCGATGTGGGAGACCCAGTACTTC. It translates to CASSLSMWETQYF.

The chain has TRBV6-1 and TRBJ2-5, with a tentative D call TRBD1 (6 bases). This CDR3 contains 13 residues. Deletions cut 7 bases from V and 5 bases from J, with 14 bases between. CDR1 is MNHNS, CDR2 SASEGT, per germline. Here the CDR3 DNA reads TGTGCCAGCATCAAAGACAGGCCGGAGACCCAGTACTTC. Its translation: CASIKDRPETQYF.

This chain connects TRBV5-4 to TRBJ2-1, with 15 bases aligning to TRBD2. Germline CDR1 is SGHNT and CDR2 is YYREEE (reference sequence). This CDR3 is built from 15 residues. Germline trimming cut 2 bases from V and 7 bases from J; bases unmatched to any gene: 1. CDR3 amino acids: CASSFGTSGRNEQFF. CDR3 nucleotide sequence: TGTGCCAGCAGCTTCGGGACTAGCGGGAGGAATGAGCAGTTCTTC.

This clone has only one observation. The genes are TRBV27 and TRBJ2-3; D not resolved. This CDR3 is 16 amino acids long. Trimming pared 2 bases from V and 2 bases from J, leaving 14 bases between. The germline CDR1 and CDR2 sequences are MNHEY and SMNVEV (reference sequence). The CDR3 here is CASSLGPSGNTDTQYF. Written as DNA, the CDR3 is TGTGCCAGCAGTTTAGGACCTTCCGGCAACACAGATACGCAGTATTTT.

The chain links TRBV9 to TRBJ2-3; D remains unclear. In germline, CDR1 is SGDLS, CDR2 YYNGEE. The germline V and J ends were trimmed by 4 bases and 1 base, with 4 bases remaining between them. CDR3 length equals 12 residues. CDR3 in DNA: TGTGCCAGCAGCTTTCGCACAGATACGCAGTATTTT. Amino acid sequence: CASSFRTDTQYF. The whole variable domain, filled in from reference TRBV9 and TRBJ2-3, reads DSGVTQTPKHLITATGQRVTLRCSPRSGDLSVYWYQQSLDQGLQFLIQYYNGEERAKGNILERFSAQQFPDLHSELNLSSLELGDSALYFCASSFRTDTQYFGPGTRLTVL.

The chain recombines TRBV29-1 with TRBJ2-1, with a weak D call TRBD2 (6 bases). This CDR3 region has 14 residues. Germline V gives CDR1 SQVTM, CDR2 ANQGSEA. Trimming pared 4 bases from V and 3 bases from J, leaving 13 bases between. This CDR3 reads CSVVTGAGYNEQFF. As DNA, the CDR3 is TGCAGCGTTGTCACGGGAGCGGGCTACAATGAGCAGTTCTTC.

This clone was recorded a few times. The rearrangement links TRBV13 to TRBJ1-1; D gene unclear. The CDR3 length is 13 residues. From germline, CDR1 is PRHDT and CDR2 FYEKMQ (reference sequence). Trimming stripped 6 bases from V and 1 base from J, with 9 bases between. The chain's CDR3 is CASRAQENTEAFF. The CDR3 DNA reads TGTGCCAGCAGGGCTCAGGAGAACACTGAAGCTTTCTTT.

The chain couples TRBV28 to TRBJ1-4; D remains ambiguous. Germline values: CDR1 MDHEN, CDR2 SYDVKM. V lost 5 bases and J lost 0, with 25 bases in between. The CDR3 extends over 20 amino acids. CDR3 nucleotide sequence: TGTGCCAGCAGTCACCCCCCAGCGTCAGAATACTTTGCAACTAATGAAAAACTGTTTTTT. Its translation: CASSHPPASEYFATNEKLFF.

The CDR3 spells CASSSGQGGGPQHF. The DNA of the CDR3 is TGTGCCAGCAGTTCAGGACAGGGAGGAGGGCCCCAGCATTTT. The genes are TRBV7-8 and TRBJ1-5, with 8 positions matching TRBD1. This CDR3 is 14 amino acids long. Trimming at V came to 6 bases and at J to 9 bases, leaving 10 bases not matched to a gene. Germline V gene data show CDR1 as SGHVS and CDR2 as FQNEAQ.

In nucleotides, the CDR3 is TGTGCCAGTAGTATAGATAGGGCGGGAGGTGGGTTGAGGAAGCCCCAGCATTTT. It specifies CASSIDRAGGGLRKPQHF. This rearrangement joins TRBV19 to TRBJ1-5; D gene ambiguous. V was clipped by 0 bases and J by 8 bases, with 23 bases between them. CDR1 and CDR2 (germline): LNHDA, SQIVND (reference sequence). The CDR3 has 18 amino acids. The full variable domain, completed using reference TRBV19 and TRBJ1-5, is DGGITQSPKYLFRKEGQNVTLSCEQNLNHDAMYWYRQDPGQGLRLIYYSQIVNDFQKGDIAEGYSVSREKKESFPLTVTSAQKNPTAFYLCASSIDRAGGGLRKPQHFGDGTRLSIL.

This rearrangement joins TRBV7-8 to TRBJ2-7, with D possibly TRBD2 on 6 matching bases. The CDR3 runs 14 residues. Trimming took off 1 base at V and 3 bases at J, with 10 bases between the two ends. From germline, CDR1 is SGHVS and CDR2 FQNEAQ. CDR3 protein: CASSLGLVVYEQYF. CDR3 bases: TGTGCCAGCAGCTTAGGACTAGTGGTCTACGAGCAGTACTTC.

This clone was seen a single time. The genes are TRBV5-1 and TRBJ2-7; D is unresolved. The germline CDR1 and CDR2 sequences are SGHRS and YFSETQ. The V end lost 3 bases, the J end lost 0 bases, and 10 bases lay between the germline ends. The CDR3 totals 14 residues. The CDR3 loop is CASSSALSSYEQYF. The CDR3 nucleotides are TGCGCCAGCAGCTCAGCGCTGAGCTCCTACGAGCAGTACTTC. The complete variable domain, with remaining parts taken from reference TRBV5-1 and TRBJ2-7, reads KAGVTQTPRYLIKTRGQQVTLSCSPISGHRSVSWYQQTPGQGLQFLFEYFSETQRNKGNFPGRFSGRQFSNSRSEMNVSTLELGDSALYLCASSSALSSYEQYFGPGTRLTVT.

The chain couples TRBV6-5 to TRBJ2-7; D is unresolved. CDR1 is MNHEY, CDR2 SVGAGI, per germline. The CDR3 covers 12 residues. Between the trimmed V and J ends, which lost 5 bases and 6 bases, there was a span of 11 bases. This CDR3 reads CASSPLGGEQYF. CDR3 DNA sequence: TGTGCCAGCAGTCCCCTGGGCGGCGAGCAGTACTTC.

Written as DNA, the CDR3 is TGTGCCAGCAGCGAGGCAGATACGCAGTATTTT. This encodes CASSEADTQYF. This chain joins TRBV7-2 and TRBJ2-3; D not certain. V was shortened by 5 bases and J by 4 bases, with 4 bases between the two germline ends. CDR3 length: 11 amino acids. Germline V gene sequence: CDR1 SGHTA, CDR2 FQGNSA.

The V gene is TRBV5-5, the J gene TRBJ1-4; tentatively, D is TRBD1 (5 bases). The CDR3 is 14 residues long. Germline V CDR1 and CDR2: SGHKS, YYEKEE (reference sequence). Trimming stripped 1 base from V and 8 bases from J, with 12 bases between. The CDR3 loop reads CASSLRQGMEKLFF. Here the CDR3 DNA reads TGTGCCAGCAGCTTGCGTCAGGGTATGGAAAAACTGTTTTTT.

The rearrangement joins TRBV6-1 to TRBJ1-4; 7 positions agree with TRBD1. The CDR3 is 15 amino acids. J lost 4 bases, V lost 5 bases, and 7 bases had no gene match. Germline CDR1 is MNHNS and CDR2 is SASEGT. The CDR3 loop is CASSTYRGDNEKLFF. Here the CDR3 DNA reads TGTGCCAGCAGTACCTACAGGGGCGATAATGAAAAACTGTTTTTT.

J is TRBJ1-3 and V is TRBV11-2; TRBD1 matches at 11 bases. Germline V gene sequence: CDR1 SGHAT, CDR2 FQNNGV. This CDR3 comprises 17 residues. Unmatched junction bases numbered 13, after V lost 5 bases and J lost 7 bases. CDR3 coding DNA: TGTGCCAGCAGCCTACGGACAGGGGGCGTTTTTGGGAACACCATATATTTT. Protein product: CASSLRTGGVFGNTIYF.

This clone was counted once. The V and J genes are TRBV6-6 and TRBJ1-1, with 7 bases lining up with TRBD1. The CDR3 covers 15 residues. Germline V CDR1 and CDR2: MNHNY, SVGAGI (reference sequence). Losses at the gene ends were 0 bases for V and 1 base for J; bases not matched to a gene: 2. The DNA of the CDR3 is TGTGCCAGCAGTTACTCGGGACAGCCGAACACTGAAGCTTTCTTT. This sequence encodes CASSYSGQPNTEAFF.

As regards this clone: At the DNA level, this CDR3 is encoded by other sequences in the same sample as well. The V gene is TRBV19, the J gene TRBJ2-1, with a weak D call TRBD2 (6 bases). The germline V gene encodes CDR1 LNHDA and CDR2 SQIVND (reference sequence). CDR3 length: 15 residues. Trimming shortened V by 4 bases and J by 0 bases, and 10 bases separated the two germline ends. The CDR3 DNA follows: TGTGCCAGTAGTAGGGGGACTGTCTCCTACAATGAGCAGTTCTTC. This sequence encodes CASSRGTVSYNEQFF.

As to this clone: Other nucleotide sequences from this sample produce the same CDR3. The chain links TRBV29-1 to TRBJ2-3; D could derive from TRBD1 or TRBD2 (5 bases each). V gave up 4 bases and J gave up 1 base, with 18 bases separating them. The CDR3 is 16 amino acids. Germline CDR1 and CDR2: SQVTM and ANQGSEA. The DNA for the CDR3 is TGCAGCGTTGGGGGGAGAGCTAGGGGAGGCACAGATACGCAGTATTTT. This sequence encodes CSVGGRARGGTDTQYF.

This clone showed up just once. One end of the junction fails to match germline, which may point to a read error. The chain recombines TRBV5-1 with TRBJ2-3; D not resolved. The V gene's germline CDR1 is SGHRS and CDR2 YFSETQ. The CDR3 sequence is 12 residues long. CDR3 loop: CASSFEGDTRYF. The CDR3 DNA sequence: TGCGCCAGCAGCTTTGAAGGAGATACGCGGTATTTT.

This chain joins TRBV19 and TRBJ1-2, with 9 bases fitting TRBD1. Per the germline V gene, CDR1 is LNHDA and CDR2 is SQIVND (reference sequence). CDR3 size: 16 residues. The junction had 8 bases not matched to a gene; V was cut back by 5 bases and J by 1 base. The CDR3 DNA reads as TGTGCCAGTAGTTCCACCGGGACAGGGTTTAACTATGGCTACACCTTC. It codes for CASSSTGTGFNYGYTF.

The CDR3 nucleotides are TGTGCCAGCAGCTTAGGACGAGGACAATCACTGTTTTTT. Translation gives CASSLGRGQSLFF. The chain carries TRBV5-6 and TRBJ1-4, with a tentative D call TRBD1 (5 bases). The CDR3 totals 13 residues. Germline CDR1 SGHDT, CDR2 YYEEEE. Trimming took 2 bases from V and 13 from J, leaving 15 bases between them.